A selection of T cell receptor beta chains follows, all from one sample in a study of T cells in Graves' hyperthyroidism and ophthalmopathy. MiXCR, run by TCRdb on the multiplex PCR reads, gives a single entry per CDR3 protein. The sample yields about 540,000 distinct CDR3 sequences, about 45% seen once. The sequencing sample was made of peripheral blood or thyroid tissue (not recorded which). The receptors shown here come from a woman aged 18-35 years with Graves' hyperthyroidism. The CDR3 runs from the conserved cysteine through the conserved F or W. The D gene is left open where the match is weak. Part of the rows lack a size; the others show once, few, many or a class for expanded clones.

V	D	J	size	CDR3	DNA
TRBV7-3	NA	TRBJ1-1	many	CASSPYTGPPNPTEAFF	TGTGCCAGCAGCCCCTACACGGGACCCCCGAACCCCACTGAAGCTTTCTTT
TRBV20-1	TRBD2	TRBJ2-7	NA	CSERLAGVPVSYEQYF	TGCAGTGAACGACTAGCGGGAGTACCCGTCTCCTACGAGCAGTACTTC
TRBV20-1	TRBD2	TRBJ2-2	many	CSAGRSGSGTGELFF	TGCAGTGCTGGACGAAGCGGGAGTGGCACCGGGGAGCTGTTTTTT
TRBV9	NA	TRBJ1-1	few	CASSQPGHLNTEAFF	TGTGCCAGCAGCCAACCCGGACACTTGAACACTGAAGCTTTCTTT
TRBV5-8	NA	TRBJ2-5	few	CASSSYTRVVETQYF	TGTGCCAGCAGCTCCTATACTAGGGTTGTCGAGACCCAGTACTTC
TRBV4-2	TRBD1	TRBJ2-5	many	CASSRDRGPQETQYF	TGTGCCAGCAGTCGAGACAGGGGGCCGCAAGAGACCCAGTACTTC
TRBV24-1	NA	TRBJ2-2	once	CATSDATGDTGELFF	TGTGCCACCAGTGATGCAACGGGAGACACCGGGGAGCTGTTTTTT
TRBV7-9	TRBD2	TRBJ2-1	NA	CASSQTSGRFGEQFF	TGTGCCAGCAGCCAAACTAGCGGGAGATTTGGTGAGCAGTTCTTC
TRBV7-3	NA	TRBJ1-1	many	CASSPAVNTEAFF	TGTGCCAGCAGCCCCGCGGTAAACACTGAAGCTTTCTTT
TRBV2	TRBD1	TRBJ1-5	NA	CASSVPGQLGNQPQHF	TGTGCCAGCAGTGTTCCGGGACAGTTGGGCAATCAGCCCCAGCATTTT
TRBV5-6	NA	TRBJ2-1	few	CASSHPGAEQFF	TGTGCCAGCAGCCACCCGGGTGCTGAGCAGTTCTTC
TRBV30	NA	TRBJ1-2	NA	CAWSPDPHGYTF	TGTGCCTGGAGCCCCGATCCACATGGCTACACCTTC
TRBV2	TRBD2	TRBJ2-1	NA	CASIRGGDEQFF	TGTGCCAGCATTCGGGGGGGTGATGAGCAGTTCTTC
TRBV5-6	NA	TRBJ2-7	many	CASSLGPGSSYEQYF	TGTGCCAGCAGCTTGGGGCCGGGGTCCTCCTACGAGCAGTACTTC
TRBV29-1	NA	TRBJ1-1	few	CSLNTEAFF	TGCAGCTTGAACACTGAAGCTTTCTTT
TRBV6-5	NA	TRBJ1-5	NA	CASSYSGGRAGYEHF	TGTGCCAGCAGTTACTCCGGCGGGAGGGCAGGGTACGAGCATTTT
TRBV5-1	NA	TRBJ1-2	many	CASSPTTPDRANYGYTF	TGCGCCAGCAGCCCTACAACCCCGGACAGAGCTAACTATGGCTACACCTTC
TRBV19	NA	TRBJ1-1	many	CASSTFRDPELTEAFF	TGTGCCAGTAGTACCTTCCGGGACCCCGAACTCACTGAAGCTTTCTTT
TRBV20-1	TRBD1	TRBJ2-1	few	CSARGTGGVDNEQFF	TGCAGTGCTAGAGGGACAGGGGGAGTGGACAATGAGCAGTTCTTC
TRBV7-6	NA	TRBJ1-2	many	CASSLAGADYGYTF	TGTGCCAGCAGCTTAGCAGGAGCGGATTATGGCTACACCTTC
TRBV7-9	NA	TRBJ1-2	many	CASSPRVWGADYGYTF	TGTGCCAGCAGCCCTAGGGTATGGGGAGCTGACTATGGCTACACCTTC
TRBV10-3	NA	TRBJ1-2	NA	CAISEDGDYGYTF	TGTGCCATCAGCGAGGACGGGGACTATGGCTACACCTTC
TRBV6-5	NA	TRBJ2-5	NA	CASSYAGKGTQYF	TGTGCCAGCAGTTACGCAGGGAAGGGGACCCAGTACTTC
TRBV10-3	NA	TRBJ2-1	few	CAIGQTESYNEQFF	TGTGCCATCGGGCAAACCGAATCCTACAATGAGCAGTTCTTC
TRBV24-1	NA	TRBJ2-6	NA	CATSVPGGQVSGANVLTF	TGTGCCACCAGTGTACCAGGGGGGCAGGTCTCTGGGGCCAACGTCCTGACTTTC
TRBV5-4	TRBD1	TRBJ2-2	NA	CASGRGTGRSSGNTGELFF	TGTGCCAGCGGCCGTGGGACAGGGAGGAGTAGCGGCAACACCGGGGAGCTGTTTTTT